Below, 13 T cell receptor beta chains from the same sample are listed, as sequenced in a study of early T cells in non-severe SARS-CoV-2 infection. TCRdb redid the calling of the 5' RACE reads with MiXCR, one entry per CDR3 protein. The sample consists of tens of thousands of distinct CDR3 sequences, 5% to 6% of them appearing once. The sequenced sample consisted of whole blood. The receptors stem from an adult who was a healthcare worker with PCR-confirmed SARS-CoV-2 infection or an uninfected control (not recorded which).

This clonotype was counted many times. The gene calls are TRBV28 and TRBJ2-2; D remains unclear. Germline V CDR1 and CDR2: MDHEN, SYDVKM. Trimming removed 5 bases at V and 7 bases at J, with 5 bases between. The CDR3 length is 11 residues. Written as DNA, the CDR3 is TGTGCCAGCAGTAAATTCGGGGAGCTGTTTTTT. It codes for CASSKFGELFF.

This clonotype was detected many times. The chain joins TRBV5-6 to TRBJ2-1; 12 nucleotides align to TRBD1. Germline-derived CDR1 and CDR2 are SGHDT and YYEEEE. This CDR3 contains 15 residues. V trimming: 0 bases; J trimming: 6 bases; junction bases outside the gene matches: 1. The CDR3 here is CASSLGDRGPNEQFF. CDR3 DNA: TGTGCCAGCAGCTTGGGGGACAGGGGGCCCAATGAGCAGTTCTTC.

This clonotype was seen repeatedly, ten times or more. V usage is TRBV4-1 and J usage is TRBJ2-7, with 9 bases identical to TRBD1. J was trimmed by 2 bases and V by 1 base; bases with no gene match: 0. The CDR3 runs to 14 residues. The germline V gene has CDR1 MGHRA and CDR2 YSYEKL. The CDR3 coding sequence is TGCGCCAGCAGCCAAGGACAGGGGGCCTACGAGCAGTACTTC. It encodes CASSQGQGAYEQYF.

Ten or more counts support this clonotype. The CDR3 region has the DNA TGTGCCAGCAGCTTATGGGACATCCAAGAGACCCAGTACTTC. It encodes CASSLWDIQETQYF. V and J are TRBV11-2 and TRBJ2-5; D might be TRBD1 (6 bases). This CDR3 contains 14 residues. Per the germline V gene, CDR1 is SGHAT and CDR2 is FQNNGV. Trimming stripped 2 bases from V and 1 base from J, with 8 bases between.

In this sample, this clonotype turned up many times. This chain links TRBV29-1 with TRBJ1-1, with a tentative D call TRBD1 (6 bases). Trimming cost V 6 bases and J 7 bases, with 18 bases left between them. The germline V gene encodes CDR1 SQVTM and CDR2 ANQGSEA. The CDR3 covers 13 residues. CDR3 protein: CSVAGDKLFEAFF. CDR3 DNA: TGCAGCGTCGCAGGGGACAAGTTATTTGAAGCTTTCTTT.

This clonotype was detected ten times or more. The rearrangement joins TRBV10-2 to TRBJ1-5; D not resolved. V lost 7 bases and J lost 4, with 8 bases in between. The length of the CDR3 is 12 residues. Per the germline V gene, CDR1 is WSHSY and CDR2 is SAAADI. CDR3 residues: CASTHLNQPQHF. The CDR3 nucleotides read TGCGCCAGCACTCACTTGAATCAGCCCCAGCATTTT.

This clonotype was seen repeatedly, ten times or more. The CDR3 sequence is CASSRMNTEAFF. The CDR3 bases are TGTGCCAGCAGCCGGATGAACACTGAAGCTTTCTTT. The V call is TRBV9, the J call TRBJ1-1; D unclear. There are 12 residues in the CDR3. Trimming took 4 bases from V and 0 from J, leaving 4 bases between them. The germline V gene encodes CDR1 SGDLS and CDR2 YYNGEE.

The table lists this clonotype with many counts. The J gene is TRBJ1-1, the V gene TRBV12-3 or TRBV12-4; D is unresolved. This CDR3 spans 13 amino acids. The V end lost 6 bases, the J end lost 1 base, and 9 bases lay between the germline ends. CDR3 sequence (DNA): TGTGCCAGCAGCCCCAAGGGGAACACTGAAGCTTTCTTT. Encoded protein: CASSPKGNTEAFF.

This clonotype was seen only a few times. The genes are TRBV29-1 and TRBJ2-7; tentative D call: TRBD2 (5 bases). Trimming took off 4 bases at V and 3 bases at J, with 10 bases between the two ends. Germline V gives CDR1 SQVTM, CDR2 ANQGSEA. The CDR3 extends over 12 amino acids. The CDR3 DNA follows: TGCAGCGTTGCTTGGGGAGACTACGAGCAGTACTTC. Residues: CSVAWGDYEQYF.

This clonotype was counted a few times. The J gene is TRBJ1-1, the V gene TRBV19; possible D gene TRBD1, 5 bases. V dropped 5 bases and J dropped 0 bases, with 25 bases sitting between them. The CDR3 consists of 19 residues. Germline V gene lookup returns CDR1 LNHDA and CDR2 SQIVND (reference sequence). CDR3 region: CASSPGRWVRGELNTEAFF. The CDR3 nucleotides are TGTGCCAGTAGTCCGGGGCGGTGGGTGAGGGGCGAGTTGAACACTGAAGCTTTCTTT.

This clonotype was seen at least ten times. The V call is TRBV13, the J call TRBJ2-7, with D uncertain. Germline V gene data show CDR1 as PRHDT and CDR2 as FYEKMQ (reference sequence). The germline V and J ends were trimmed by 2 bases and 3 bases, with 8 bases remaining between them. The CDR3 is 13 residues long. The CDR3 coding sequence is TGTGCCAGCAGCTTAACCGGTAGCTACGAGCAGTACTTC. Residues: CASSLTGSYEQYF.

This clonotype was found a few times. This rearrangement joins TRBV20-1 to TRBJ2-2; maybe TRBD2 (5 bases). Looked up from germline, CDR1 is DFQATT and CDR2 is SNEGSKA (reference sequence). The V gene lost 6 bases and the J gene lost 3 bases, with 14 bases spanning the gap. This CDR3 has 14 amino acids. The CDR3 nucleotides are TGCAGTGCCCCCAGGAATAGCGACACCGGGGAGCTGTTTTTT. The encoded protein is CSAPRNSDTGELFF.

This clonotype was found many times. This sequence joins TRBV19 and TRBJ2-1; D not resolved. Between the trimmed V and J ends, which lost 4 bases and 7 bases, there was a span of 14 bases. This CDR3 is built from 14 residues. Germline CDR1 and CDR2: LNHDA and SQIVND (reference sequence). The CDR3: CASSTPGGMNEQFF. CDR3 nucleotides: TGTGCCAGTAGTACCCCGGGTGGAATGAATGAGCAGTTCTTC. Supplemented by reference TRBV19 and TRBJ2-1, the full variable domain reads DGGITQSPKYLFRKEGQNVTLSCEQNLNHDAMYWYRQDPGQGLRLIYYSQIVNDFQKGDIAEGYSVSREKKESFPLTVTSAQKNPTAFYLCASSTPGGMNEQFFGPGTRLTVL.